This T cell receptor (beta chain) emerged from a study of shared clonotypes between healthy human individuals. Overall study findings and caveats: With a few donors compared, 5% to 5.5% of naive CD4 clonotypes were shared.

This clone was counted a single time. Its cognate antigen is unknown. Per germline, CDR1 MGHRA and CDR2 YSYEKL. The CDR3 extends over 18 amino acids. V trimming: 0 bases; J trimming: 3 bases; junction bases outside the gene matches: 11. The table came from immunoSEQ multiplex PCR; TCRdb's copy has only in-frame clones and leaves some out. This sample yields 70,000 to 95,000 clones, of which 62% are seen a single time; under 65% belongs to the top ten. V gene TRBV4-1 combines with J gene TRBJ1-3; TRBD1 agrees at 7 bases. The sample consisted of memory CD8+ T cells sorted from blood. Described subset: CD45RO+ cells pooled with CCR7-negative TemRA cells. The TCR sequence derives from a man aged 25-40 years in good health. CDR3 sequence reads: CASSQETRAGGFGNTIYF. In DNA, the CDR3 is TGCGCCAGCAGCCAAGAGACCCGGGCAGGGGGATTTGGAAACACCATATATTTT.